Reported below is one T cell receptor (beta chain). What it binds is not known. This sample was taken from a study of cytomegalovirus exposure and HLA in healthy donors. General study findings and limits: In a later analysis, an Asian-associated ancestry cluster reportedly showed fewer N-insertions than the roughly 650-donor mean. Presence/absence analyses rested on an assumption that sequencing depth was roughly uniform across donors.

J lost 7 bases, V lost 2 bases, and 4 bases had no gene match. CDR3 size: 14 residues. Germline loops: CDR1 MRHNA, CDR2 SNTAGT. 13 Jbeta primers and 60 Vbeta primers were used for the PCR. Data came from immunoSEQ multiplex PCR; TCRdb stores just in-frame clones and leaves some out. The table for this sample gives 100,000 to 150,000 clones. The sequenced sample consisted of PBMCs. The rearrangement links TRBV6-4 to TRBJ2-1, with 8 nucleotides matching TRBD1. This receptor was obtained from a man aged 18 to 30 in good health and CMV-seronegative. The CDR3 reads CASSDETGANEQFF. CDR3 sequence (DNA): TGTGCCAGCAGTGACGAGACAGGGGCGAATGAGCAGTTCTTC.